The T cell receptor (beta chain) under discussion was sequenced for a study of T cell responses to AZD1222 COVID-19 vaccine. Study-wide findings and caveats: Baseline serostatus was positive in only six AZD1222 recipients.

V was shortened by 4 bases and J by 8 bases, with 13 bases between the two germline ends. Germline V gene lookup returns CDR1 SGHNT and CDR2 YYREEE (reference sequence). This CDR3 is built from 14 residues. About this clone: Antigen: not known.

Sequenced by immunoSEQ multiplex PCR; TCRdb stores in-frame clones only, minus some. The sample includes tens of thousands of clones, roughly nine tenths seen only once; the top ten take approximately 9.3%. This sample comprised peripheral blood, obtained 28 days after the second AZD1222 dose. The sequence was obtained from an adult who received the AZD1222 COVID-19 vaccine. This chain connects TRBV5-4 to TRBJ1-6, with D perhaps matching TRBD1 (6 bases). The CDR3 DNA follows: TGTGCCAGCAGCCTCCAGGGGATTCATTCACCCCTCCACTTT. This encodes CASSLQGIHSPLHF.